This is a list of T cell receptor beta chains from one sample in a study of cytomegalovirus exposure and HLA in healthy donors. The data were produced by immunoSEQ multiplex PCR, yet TCRdb's version contains in-frame clones alone and is incomplete. The sample has roughly 170,000 clones, 80% to 85% seen once. Sequenced sample: PBMCs. Receptors were obtained from a man aged 50 to 60 in good health and CMV-seronegative. Both conserved end residues are part of each CDR3. The order of the fields is clone size, V gene, J gene, D gene, CDR3 DNA, CDR3 protein. D genes are given only for firm matches. Clone size, where shown, is once, few, many, or a class for clones that have expanded.

.	TRBV19	TRBJ2-7	.	TGTGCCAGTAGTATCTCCCCCAGCACCACAGGGAACGAGCAGTACTTC	CASSISPSTTGNEQYF
.	TRBV6-6	TRBJ2-5	TRBD2	TGTGCCAGCAGCCGAAGCGGGGGGGGATCTCAAGAGACCCAGTACTTC	CASSRSGGGSQETQYF
.	TRBV7-9	TRBJ2-7	.	TGTGCCAGCAGCTTTCTGGGGGCCGCCGAGCAGTACTTC	CASSFLGAAEQYF
few	TRBV4-2	TRBJ1-1	.	TGTGCCAGCAGCCAGCAACTTGAAGCTTTCTTT	CASSQQLEAFF
once	TRBV2	TRBJ2-1	TRBD2	TGTGCCAGCGGGCGGGAGGGCCTTCACAATGAGCAGTTCTTC	CASGREGLHNEQFF
.	TRBV19	TRBJ1-5	.	TGTGCCAGTTCCGGCAGGTATCAGCCCCAGCATTTT	CASSGRYQPQHF
.	TRBV29-1	TRBJ2-5	.	TGCAGCTCAAGGACGGGGTCAGAGACCCAGTACTTC	CSSRTGSETQYF
.	TRBV10-3	TRBJ2-3	TRBD2	TGTGCCATCAGCCATACCACTAGCGGTCGCACAGATACGCAGTATTTT	CAISHTTSGRTDTQYF
.	TRBV7-3	TRBJ2-5	.	TGTGCCAGCAGCTCCCCCGGAGGGACCCAGTACTTC	CASSSPGGTQYF
.	TRBV13	TRBJ2-7	.	TGTGCCAGCAGCCGCCGACAGGACGAGCAGTACTTC	CASSRRQDEQYF
.	TRBV29-1	TRBJ1-2	TRBD1	TGCAGCGTGGCAGTACAGGGGGGAAATGGCTACACCTTC	CSVAVQGGNGYTF
once	TRBV11-2	TRBJ2-2	TRBD1	TGTGCCAGCAGCCCAGGGGGGAACACCGGGGAGCTGTTTTTT	CASSPGGNTGELFF
.	TRBV6-5	TRBJ2-7	TRBD1	TGTGCCAGCAGTTATGGGTCAGGGGGTGAGGGAGAGCAGTACTTC	CASSYGSGGEGEQYF
.	TRBV11-1	TRBJ1-1	.	TGTGCCAGCAGCTCGTACGACAGCAATGAAGCTTTCTTT	CASSSYDSNEAFF
.	TRBV12-5	TRBJ1-1	.	TGTGCTAGTGGTCCCGGGACTGAAGCTTTCTTT	CASGPGTEAFF
.	TRBV14	TRBJ1-2	.	TGTGCCAGCAGCCAAGCGGGCAGGGGCAGTGGCTACACCTTC	CASSQAGRGSGYTF
.	TRBV4-2	TRBJ2-7	TRBD2	TGTGCCAGCAGCCAACATAGCGGGGGGAGCTCCTACGAGCAGTACTTC	CASSQHSGGSSYEQYF
once	TRBV29-1	TRBJ2-1	TRBD2	TGCAGCGTTGACCCTAGCGGGAGGGCCGGTGAGCAGTTCTTC	CSVDPSGRAGEQFF
.	TRBV19	TRBJ2-7	TRBD1	TGTGCCAGCCCCGACAGGGGGCAACTCGGGGCGGGAGGAGACCTAAACGAGCAGTACTTC	CASPDRGQLGAGGDLNEQYF
.	TRBV5-1	TRBJ2-7	.	TGCGCCAGCAGCTTGTTAGGGGACTCCTACGAGCAGTACTTC	CASSLLGDSYEQYF
.	TRBV2	TRBJ1-4	TRBD1	TGTGCCAGCATCCCCGGGACAGGGGCTGAAAAACTGTTTTTT	CASIPGTGAEKLFF
.	TRBV9	TRBJ2-3	TRBD1	TGTGCCAGCAGCGTAGGTGTGACAGGGCGCACAGATACGCAGTATTTT	CASSVGVTGRTDTQYF
.	TRBV9	TRBJ1-1	.	TGTGCCAGCAGAAACCCCGGGACACAAATTGGGGCCACTGAAGCTTTCTTT	CASRNPGTQIGATEAFF
.	TRBV9	TRBJ2-7	TRBD1	TGTGCCAGCAGCCCCCAAGACAGGGCACGGGAGCAGTACTTC	CASSPQDRAREQYF
few	TRBV5-1	TRBJ2-7	.	TGCGCCAGCAGCGACGGCGGACTCTCCTACGAGCAGTACTTC	CASSDGGLSYEQYF
.	TRBV5-1	TRBJ1-4	.	TGCGCCAGCAGCGGCGACAGGCAGAATGAAAAACTGTTTTTT	CASSGDRQNEKLFF
.	TRBV7-2	TRBJ1-2	.	TGTGCCAGCAGCCTGAATCCGGGTTCCAACTATGGCTACACCTTC	CASSLNPGSNYGYTF
.	TRBV5-1	TRBJ2-7	.	TGCGCCAGCAGCTTGGGAGGCTCCTCCTACGAGCAGTACTTC	CASSLGGSSYEQYF
.	TRBV15	TRBJ2-7	.	TGTGCCACCAGCGTCTCAGGCTTCTCCTACGAGCAGTACTTC	CATSVSGFSYEQYF
.	TRBV25-1	TRBJ2-7	.	TGTGCCAGCAGTAGGGACGGGAGCTCCTACGAGCAGTACTTC	CASSRDGSSYEQYF
.	TRBV5-1	TRBJ2-3	.	TGCGCCAGCAGCTTGGCCGGAGATACGCAGTATTTT	CASSLAGDTQYF
once	TRBV2	TRBJ2-5	TRBD2	TGTGCCAGCATGGTGTGGGGGACTAGCGGGGGTGAGACCCAGTACTTC	CASMVWGTSGGETQYF
.	TRBV4-2	TRBJ1-5	.	TGTGCCAGCAGCCGCAATCAGGGTCCTGATCAGCCCCAGCATTTT	CASSRNQGPDQPQHF
.	TRBV7-2	TRBJ1-3	TRBD1	TGTGCCAGCAGCCCGGACAGGGCGGCTGGAAACACCATATATTTT	CASSPDRAAGNTIYF
.	TRBV6-6	TRBJ2-7	TRBD1	TGTGCCAGCAGTTACACGGGACAGGGATCCTACGAGCAGTACTTC	CASSYTGQGSYEQYF
once	TRBV6-6	TRBJ2-7	.	TGTGCCAGCAGCCGCGCCGGTAGCGGAAACTACGAGCAGTACTTC	CASSRAGSGNYEQYF
.	TRBV4-2	TRBJ2-7	.	TGTGCCAGCAGCCAAGGGGGGTTCGAGGACAGCTCCTACGAGCAGTACTTC	CASSQGGFEDSSYEQYF
.	TRBV5-1	TRBJ1-2	.	TGCGCCAGCAGTTCTGGGGCCAACTATGGCTACACCTTC	CASSSGANYGYTF
few	TRBV15	TRBJ1-4	TRBD1	TGTGCCTCGCGAGACGACAGGGTAGTTAGTGAAAAACTGTTTTTT	CASRDDRVVSEKLFF
once	TRBV18	TRBJ2-7	.	TGTGCCAGCTCACCTCGACAGGACTCCTACGAGCAGTACTTC	CASSPRQDSYEQYF
.	TRBV7-8	TRBJ1-2	.	TGTGCCAGCAGCTTAAATCAGGCCTATGGCTACACCTTC	CASSLNQAYGYTF
.	TRBV7-6	TRBJ2-2	.	TGTGCCAGCGGCCTTCAGGGCAACACCGGGGAGCTGTTTTTT	CASGLQGNTGELFF
.	TRBV4-2	TRBJ2-5	TRBD1	TGTGCCAGCAGCCAAGATGGCACAGGGGCCCGAGTTTCCCAGTACTTC	CASSQDGTGARVSQYF
few	TRBV2	TRBJ1-5	.	TGTGCCAGCAGTCCGGGGGGTAAGAGCAATCAGCCCCAGCATTTT	CASSPGGKSNQPQHF
.	TRBV4-3	TRBJ2-3	TRBD1	TGCGCCAGCAGCCAAGATAAGCACAGGGGAGCAGATACGCAGTATTTT	CASSQDKHRGADTQYF
.	TRBV7-2	TRBJ1-1	TRBD1	TGTGCCAGCAGTTCGACAGGGGTAAGGCTGAACACTGAAGCTTTCTTT	CASSSTGVRLNTEAFF
.	TRBV6-5	TRBJ2-7	.	TGTGCCAGCAGTTTACTAGGGCGCGCCGAGGGCGGCGAGCAGTACTTC	CASSLLGRAEGGEQYF
.	TRBV28	TRBJ2-4	TRBD2	TGTGCCAGCAGTCCGGGACTAGCGGGTTCCTACATTCAGTACTTC	CASSPGLAGSYIQYF
.	TRBV5-1	TRBJ1-2	.	TGCGCCACGGGAGACCAGAACTATGGCTACACCTTC	CATGDQNYGYTF
.	TRBV30	TRBJ2-3	.	TGTGCCTGGAGTGGAGGGGGGGCAGCAGATACGCAGTATTTT	CAWSGGGAADTQYF
.	TRBV27	TRBJ2-5	TRBD1	TGTGCCAGCAGTCGCGACAGGGAAGAGACCCAGTACTTC	CASSRDREETQYF
.	TRBV7-9	TRBJ2-7	.	TGTGCCAGCAGCTCGATAACACATGTTCCCTACGAGCAGTACTTC	CASSSITHVPYEQYF
.	TRBV5-5	TRBJ1-4	.	TGTGCCAGCAGCTTCTCCCTGGGAGGGGGTGAAAAACTGTTTTTT	CASSFSLGGGEKLFF
.	TRBV29-1	TRBJ2-3	.	TGCAGCGTTAGTCCGCGGGGTAGCACAGATACGCAGTATTTT	CSVSPRGSTDTQYF
.	TRBV15	TRBJ2-7	.	TGTGCCACCAGCAGAGACAGCCTCAGGACCTACGAGCAGTACTTC	CATSRDSLRTYEQYF
.	TRBV2	TRBJ2-7	.	TGTGCCAGCAGGAGCGTAGCTTACTACGAGCAGTACTTC	CASRSVAYYEQYF
once	TRBV5-6	TRBJ2-1	.	TGTGCCAGCAGCTTCTCCGATGAGCAGTTCTTC	CASSFSDEQFF
once	TRBV7-9	TRBJ1-4	.	TGTTCCAGCAGCTTCTCGGGGGGAAAACTGTTTTTT	CSSSFSGGKLFF
.	TRBV28	TRBJ2-1	TRBD1	TGTGCCAGCGCCGGGACAGGCCTAGACGAGCAGTTCTTC	CASAGTGLDEQFF